This T cell receptor beta chain emerged from a study of T-cell reconstitution after alpha-beta-depleted transplantation in children. Findings and caveats of the study: Where alpha-beta T cells came from about two months after transplant was reportedly several hundred expanded graft clones.

The TCRbeta library incorporated unique molecular identifiers. A single record per CDR3 protein comes from TCRdb applying MiXCR to the PCR reads. Found here are hundreds of thousands of distinct CDR3 sequences, under 30% of them singletons; the top ten hold around 14%. Germline CDR1 and CDR2: LGHNA and YSLEER. The CDR3 consists of 15 residues. The V gene lost 0 bases and the J gene lost 0 bases, with 5 bases spanning the gap. Concerning this clonotype itself: Antigen specificity is unknown.

The receptor's source is a boy under two years old who had a stem cell transplant for acute myeloid leukemia, so the T cells may come from the graft donor. The V gene is TRBV4-3, the J gene TRBJ1-4; D remains ambiguous. Here the sequenced sample was PBMCs, mostly from graft donor cells, taken 360 days after TCRalphabeta/CD19-depleted stem cell transplant. CDR3: CASSQDRATNEKLFF. The CDR3 region has the DNA TGCGCCAGCAGCCAAGACCGTGCAACTAATGAAAAACTGTTTTTT.